The 8 T cell receptor beta chains below come from one sample, sequenced in a study of T cell changes during pregnancy in multiple sclerosis. The table came from immunoSEQ multiplex PCR; TCRdb's copy has only in-frame clones and leaves some out. Of fewer than 55,000 clones in the sample, 80% to 95% were seen once. The sample comprised peripheral blood. The receptors shown here come from a female donor with multiple sclerosis, enrolled in a pregnancy study.

This chain links TRBV2 with TRBJ2-5; 11 nucleotides agree with TRBD2. This CDR3 is 15 amino acids long. Looked up from germline, CDR1 is SNHLY and CDR2 is FYNNEI. The V segment lost 6 bases and the J segment 9 bases; nucleotides outside the gene matches: 12. The CDR3 loop is CASRVTSGKGSAQYF. In DNA, the CDR3 is TGTGCCAGCAGGGTGACTAGCGGGAAGGGCTCGGCCCAGTACTTC.

This clone was counted a few times. V and J are TRBV27 and TRBJ2-2; 14 nucleotides line up with TRBD2. This CDR3 is 20 amino acids long. Germline V gene lookup returns CDR1 MNHEY and CDR2 SMNVEV (reference sequence). The junction had 12 bases not matched to a gene; V was cut back by 6 bases and J by 0 bases. The CDR3 DNA sequence: TGTGCCAGCAGACCTCCCAAAGGACTAGCGGGAGGTTCGAACACCGGGGAGCTGTTTTTT. Translation gives CASRPPKGLAGGSNTGELFF.

V usage is TRBV2 and J usage is TRBJ1-2; D is perhaps TRBD1 (6 bases). Germline CDR1 reads SNHLY; CDR2 reads FYNNEI. Trimming removed 5 bases from V and 4 bases from J, with 11 bases in between. The CDR3 runs to 13 residues. CDR3 amino acids: CASSSGTTYGYTF. The CDR3 bases are TGTGCCAGCAGTTCCGGGACAACCTATGGCTACACCTTC.

This chain's CDR3 is CASSPRTSGSYTDTQYF. The CDR3 DNA is TGTGCCAGCAGCCCAAGGACTAGCGGGAGTTACACAGATACGCAGTATTTT. The V gene is TRBV14, the J gene TRBJ2-3; 13 nucleotides align to TRBD2. CDR3 size: 17 residues. Trimming took 4 bases from V and 2 from J; bases not matched to a gene: 6. The germline V gene has CDR1 SGHDN and CDR2 FVKESK.

The gene calls are TRBV29-1 and TRBJ1-2; no clear D. The germline V gene encodes CDR1 SQVTM and CDR2 ANQGSEA. The CDR3 length is 11 residues. Trimming shortened V by 5 bases and J by 5 bases, and 9 bases separated the two germline ends. This chain's CDR3 is CSVPAGYGYTF. The CDR3 DNA is TGCAGCGTTCCGGCGGGTTATGGCTACACCTTC.

This clone was picked up one time. The chain combines TRBV7-8 with TRBJ2-7; 14 bases are shared with TRBD2. Germline assignment: CDR1 SGHVS and CDR2 FQNEAQ. After removal of 4 bases from V and 1 base from J, the junction contained 3 bases not matched to a gene. The CDR3 has 16 residues. CDR3 sequence (DNA): TGTGCCAGCAGCTCCGGGACTAGCGGGAGTTCCTACGAGCAGTACTTC. Its translation: CASSSGTSGSSYEQYF.

The chain employs TRBV4-2 and TRBJ2-3; 9 nucleotides match TRBD2. The ends lost 5 bases at V and 0 bases at J; junction bases unmatched: 9. Germline CDR1 is LGHNA and CDR2 is YNFKEQ. The CDR3 runs to 17 residues. For the CDR3, the DNA is TGTGCCAGCAGCTTTCGACCTAGCGGGACTAGCACAGATACGCAGTATTTT. It encodes CASSFRPSGTSTDTQYF.

This clone was recorded only once. The DNA of the CDR3 is TGTGCCAGCAGCGTAGTTGGGGGCGGGAGCCGCACAGATACGCAGTATTTT. It yields the protein CASSVVGGGSRTDTQYF. The chain couples TRBV9 to TRBJ2-3, with D possibly being TRBD2 (7 bases). CDR1 is SGDLS and CDR2 is YYNGEE in the germline V gene. CDR3 length: 17 residues. Trimming shortened V by 0 bases and J by 1 base, and 15 bases separated the two germline ends.